The TCR beta chain described here comes from a study of cytomegalovirus exposure and HLA in healthy donors. Study-level results: The study reported that TCR beta sequences accurately predicted HLA-A and HLA-B alleles in most subjects. In a later analysis, most CMV-associated TCR beta chains appeared HLA-restricted.

It was with 60 Vbeta and 13 Jbeta primers that the PCR ran. TCRdb keeps only in-frame clones here, not all; method: immunoSEQ multiplex PCR. The data show 200,000 or so clones, around 86% seen once. Germline lookup yields CDR1 ENHRY and CDR2 SYGVKD. Germline trimming cut 3 bases from V and 2 bases from J; bases unmatched to any gene: 0. The CDR3 consists of 13 residues. A word on this clone: The antigen remains unidentified.

The clonotype comes from a man between 35 and 55 years old in good health and CMV-seropositive. The V call is TRBV10-3, the J call TRBJ2-7; 8 bases line up with TRBD1. The specimen was PBMCs. The CDR3 region is CAISEQGAYEQYF. The CDR3 DNA sequence: TGTGCCATCAGTGAACAGGGGGCCTACGAGCAGTACTTC.